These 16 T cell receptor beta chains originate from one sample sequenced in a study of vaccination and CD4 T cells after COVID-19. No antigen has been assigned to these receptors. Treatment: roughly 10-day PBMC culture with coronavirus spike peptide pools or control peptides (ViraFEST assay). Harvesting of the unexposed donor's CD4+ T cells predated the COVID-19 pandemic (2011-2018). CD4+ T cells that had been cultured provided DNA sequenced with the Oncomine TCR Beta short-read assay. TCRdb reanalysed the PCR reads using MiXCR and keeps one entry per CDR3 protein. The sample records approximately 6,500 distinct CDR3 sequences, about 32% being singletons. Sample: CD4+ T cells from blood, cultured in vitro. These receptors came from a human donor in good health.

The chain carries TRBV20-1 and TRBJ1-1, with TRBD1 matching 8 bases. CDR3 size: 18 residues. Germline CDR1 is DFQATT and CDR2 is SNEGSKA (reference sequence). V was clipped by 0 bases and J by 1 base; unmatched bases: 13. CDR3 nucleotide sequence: TGCAGTGCTAGAGATTTTATATCAGGGGGCGGGTGGAACACTGAAGCTTTCTTT. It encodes CSARDFISGGGWNTEAFF.

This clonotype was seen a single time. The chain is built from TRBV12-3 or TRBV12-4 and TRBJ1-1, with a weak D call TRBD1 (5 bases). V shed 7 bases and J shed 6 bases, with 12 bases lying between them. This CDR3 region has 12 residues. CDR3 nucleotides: TGTGCCAGCACCCTTCCAGGGTCTGAAGCTTTCTTT. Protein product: CASTLPGSEAFF.

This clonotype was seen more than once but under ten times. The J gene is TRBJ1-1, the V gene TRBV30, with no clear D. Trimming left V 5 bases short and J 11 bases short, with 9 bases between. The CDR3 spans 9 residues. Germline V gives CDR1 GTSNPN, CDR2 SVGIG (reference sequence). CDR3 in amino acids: CAWAVGAFF. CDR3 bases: TGTGCCTGGGCAGTAGGGGCTTTCTTT.

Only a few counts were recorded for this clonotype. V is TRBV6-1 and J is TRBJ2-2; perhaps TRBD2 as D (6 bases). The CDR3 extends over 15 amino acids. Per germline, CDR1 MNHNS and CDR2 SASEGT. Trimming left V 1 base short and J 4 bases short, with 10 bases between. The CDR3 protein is CASSEGSGPTGELFF. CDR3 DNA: TGTGCCAGCAGTGAAGGAAGCGGGCCCACCGGGGAGCTGTTTTTT.

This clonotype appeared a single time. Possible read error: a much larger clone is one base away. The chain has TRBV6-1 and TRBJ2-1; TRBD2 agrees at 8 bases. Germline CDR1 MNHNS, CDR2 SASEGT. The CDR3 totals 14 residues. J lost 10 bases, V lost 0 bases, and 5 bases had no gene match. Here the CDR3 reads CASSEAMIAGEQFF. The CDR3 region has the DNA TGTGCCAGCAGTGAAGCGATGATAGCGGGGGAGCAGTTCTTC.

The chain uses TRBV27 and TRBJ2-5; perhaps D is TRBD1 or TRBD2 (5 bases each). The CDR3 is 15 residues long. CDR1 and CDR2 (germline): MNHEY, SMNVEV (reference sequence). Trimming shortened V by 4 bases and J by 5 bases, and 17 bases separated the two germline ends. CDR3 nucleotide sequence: TGTGCCAGCAGTTCCCAATCAGGGACGAGGGAGACCCAGTACTTC. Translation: CASSSQSGTRETQYF.

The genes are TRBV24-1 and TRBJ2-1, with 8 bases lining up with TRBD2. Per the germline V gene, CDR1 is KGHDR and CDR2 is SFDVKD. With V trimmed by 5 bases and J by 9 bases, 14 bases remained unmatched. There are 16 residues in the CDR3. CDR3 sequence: CATSVSGDIREGEQFF. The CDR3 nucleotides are TGTGCCACCAGTGTCAGCGGGGATATCCGGGAGGGTGAGCAGTTCTTC.

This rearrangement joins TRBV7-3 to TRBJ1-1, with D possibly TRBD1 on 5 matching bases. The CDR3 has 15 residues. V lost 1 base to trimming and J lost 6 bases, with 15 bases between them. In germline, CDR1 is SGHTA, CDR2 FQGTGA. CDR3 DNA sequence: TGTGCCAGCAGCTTAAGTTCGGCGGCGGGGCCTGAAGCTTTCTTT. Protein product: CASSLSSAAGPEAFF.

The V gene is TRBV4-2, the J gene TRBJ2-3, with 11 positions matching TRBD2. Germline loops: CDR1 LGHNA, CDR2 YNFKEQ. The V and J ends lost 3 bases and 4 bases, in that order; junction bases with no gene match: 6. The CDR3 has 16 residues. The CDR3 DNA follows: TGTGCCAGCAGCCAGGCTATAGCGGGGGGGCCAGATACGCAGTATTTT. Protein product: CASSQAIAGGPDTQYF.

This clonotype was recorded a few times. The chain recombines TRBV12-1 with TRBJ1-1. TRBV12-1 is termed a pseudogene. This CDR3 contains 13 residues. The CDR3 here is CASSWGVRAGAFF. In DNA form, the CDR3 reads TGTGCCAGCAGCTGGGGGGTCCGAGCGGGAGCTTTCTTT.

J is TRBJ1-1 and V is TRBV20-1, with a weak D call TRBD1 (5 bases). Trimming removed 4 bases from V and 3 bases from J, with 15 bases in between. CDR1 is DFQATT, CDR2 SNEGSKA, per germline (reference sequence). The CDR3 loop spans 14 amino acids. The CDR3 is CSATPGGIDTEAFF. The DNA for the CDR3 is TGCAGTGCTACCCCCGGGGGGATCGACACTGAAGCTTTCTTT.

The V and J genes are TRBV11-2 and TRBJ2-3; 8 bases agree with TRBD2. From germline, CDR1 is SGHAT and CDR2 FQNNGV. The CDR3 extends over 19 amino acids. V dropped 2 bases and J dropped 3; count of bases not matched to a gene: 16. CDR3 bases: TGTGCCAGCAGCTTATTGGGTCGGGGGGGCCTCCTGAGGACAGATACGCAGTATTTT. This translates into CASSLLGRGGLLRTDTQYF.

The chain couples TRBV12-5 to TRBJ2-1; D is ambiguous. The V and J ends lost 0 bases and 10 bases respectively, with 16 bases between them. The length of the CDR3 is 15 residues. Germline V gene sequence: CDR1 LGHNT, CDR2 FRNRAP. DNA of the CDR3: TGTGCTAGTGGTTTGGTGCTAACTCAGGAAAGGGAGCAGTTCTTC. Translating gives CASGLVLTQEREQFF. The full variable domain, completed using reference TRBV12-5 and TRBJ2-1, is DARVTQTPRHKVTEMGQEVTMRCQPILGHNTVFWYRQTMMQGLELLAYFRNRAPLDDSGMPKDRFSAEMPDATLATLKIQPSEPRDSAVYFCASGLVLTQEREQFFGPGTRLTVL.

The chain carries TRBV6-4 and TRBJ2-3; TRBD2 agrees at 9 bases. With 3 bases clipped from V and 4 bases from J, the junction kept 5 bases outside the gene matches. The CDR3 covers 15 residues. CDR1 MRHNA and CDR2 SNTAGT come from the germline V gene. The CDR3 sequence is CASSERGGAPDTQYF. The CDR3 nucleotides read TGTGCCAGCAGTGAGCGGGGGGGGGCCCCAGATACGCAGTATTTT.

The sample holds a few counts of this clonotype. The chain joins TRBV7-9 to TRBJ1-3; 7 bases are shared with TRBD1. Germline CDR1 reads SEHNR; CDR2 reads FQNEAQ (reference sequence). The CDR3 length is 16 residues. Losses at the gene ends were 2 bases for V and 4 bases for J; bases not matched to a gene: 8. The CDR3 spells CASSLNGQEVGNTIYF. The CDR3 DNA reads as TGTGCCAGCAGCTTAAACGGACAGGAAGTGGGAAACACCATATATTTT. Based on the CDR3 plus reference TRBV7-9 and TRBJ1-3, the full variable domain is DTGVSQNPRHKITKRGQNVTFRCDPISEHNRLYWYRQTLGQGPEFLTYFQNEAQLEKSRLLSDRFSAERPKGSFSTLEIQRTEQGDSAMYLCASSLNGQEVGNTIYFGEGSWLTVV.

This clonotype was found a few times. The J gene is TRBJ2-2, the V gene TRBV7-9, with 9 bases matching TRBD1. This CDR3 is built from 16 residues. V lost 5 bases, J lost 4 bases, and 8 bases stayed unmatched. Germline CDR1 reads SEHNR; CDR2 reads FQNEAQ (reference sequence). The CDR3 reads CASSGPGQGTTGELFF. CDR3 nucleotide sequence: TGTGCCAGCAGCGGGCCGGGACAGGGTACCACCGGGGAGCTGTTTTTT.